The text below deals with one T cell receptor beta chain. What this receptor recognizes is not known. The sample holds no much larger clone one base away, and base qualities are not on file. Looking up the germline V gene (reference sequence) yields CDR1 SGHKS and CDR2 YYEKEE. The CDR3 sequence holds 14 residues, the cysteine and phenylalanine included. The kept DNA is CDR3 alone, 42 bases in frame from the first base. V was cut back by 6 bases and J by 6 bases, leaving a gap of 15 bases between them. Library preparation used the immunoSEQ multiplex PCR assay. Following the manufacturer's protocol, the hsTCRB Kit was used to amplify rearranged TCR beta chain sequences. TCRB libraries were sequenced on an Illumina MiSeq. Turning to the authors' computational methods: The proprietary platform of the kit vendor was used for demultiplexing, trimming and gene mapping. This is the immuneACCESS table as TCRdb keeps it, with only in-frame sequences that have V and J called. A part of the clones is gone; compared with another copy, unresolved V genes explain less than half, and the rest is unexplained. D and trimming were read from the DNA, whereas the V and J calls and clone size are those reported in that table. The sample has tens of thousands of clones on record, 65% to 80% of them singletons. Clones ranked in the top ten supply 1.5% to 2% of the sample.

Taken with the paper, the label for time point translates to: baseline, week 1 (first vaccination visit). The treatment or condition label on this specimen signifies: pre-vaccination baseline after standard-of-care therapy. Donors had newly diagnosed WHO grade 3 or 4 IDH1-mutant astrocytomas with loss of nuclear ATRX. The samples were drawn from NOA16, a multicentre, single-arm, open-label phase I trial in Germany that tested a mutant IDH1 peptide vaccine in humans for the first time. Visit V03 blood draws served as the baseline sample for immunogenicity testing. Genomic DNA for TCRB sequencing was isolated from EDTA blood with the DNeasy Blood and Tissue Kit. These data belong to a study of a mutant IDH1 vaccine in newly diagnosed glioma (dated by TCRdb to the early 2020s). Study-wide context: Of the roughly 30 treated patients, approximately 62% were male and 37.5% were female, and the mean age was approximately 40 years. Before enrollment, patients had received standard therapy of radiotherapy alone, temozolomide alone, or radiochemotherapy with temozolomide; most received the combination. Six visits were used for peripheral blood collection: V03 (baseline), V05, V07, V10, V12 and V13. For exploratory analyses, roughly 25 treated patients had longitudinal TCRB deep sequencing done wherever samples were available. Beyond this particular receptor, the publication reports: Across multiple MHC alleles, vaccine-induced immune responses were seen in approximately 93% of patients. Pseudoprogression appeared unrelated to alterations in the top peripheral T cell clonotypes detected by TCRB sequencing. It was noted by the authors that analyses of patient blood samples could not be reproduced owing to sample limitations. Selection of PBMC samples for TCRB deep sequencing was based on availability.

Recombination linked TRBV5-5 to TRBJ2-2; the D gene is possibly TRBD1 or TRBD2, with 5 bases matching each. Sequenced here: PBMCs, sampled from a glioma patient treated with radiotherapy, temozolomide or both. The sequence was obtained from a woman between 40 and 50 years old with glioma. The nucleotides read TGTGCCAGCATCCGAGGGGTCGACGCCGGGGAGCTGTTTTTT. It translates to CASIRGVDAGELFF. Reference TRBV5-5 and TRBJ2-2 genes cover what lies past the CDR3, so the full variable domain is DAGVTQSPTHLIKTRGQQVTLRCSPISGHKSVSWYQQVLGQGPQFIFQYYEKEERGRGNFPDRFSARQFPNYSSELNVNALLLGDSALYLCASIRGVDAGELFFGEGSRLTVL.